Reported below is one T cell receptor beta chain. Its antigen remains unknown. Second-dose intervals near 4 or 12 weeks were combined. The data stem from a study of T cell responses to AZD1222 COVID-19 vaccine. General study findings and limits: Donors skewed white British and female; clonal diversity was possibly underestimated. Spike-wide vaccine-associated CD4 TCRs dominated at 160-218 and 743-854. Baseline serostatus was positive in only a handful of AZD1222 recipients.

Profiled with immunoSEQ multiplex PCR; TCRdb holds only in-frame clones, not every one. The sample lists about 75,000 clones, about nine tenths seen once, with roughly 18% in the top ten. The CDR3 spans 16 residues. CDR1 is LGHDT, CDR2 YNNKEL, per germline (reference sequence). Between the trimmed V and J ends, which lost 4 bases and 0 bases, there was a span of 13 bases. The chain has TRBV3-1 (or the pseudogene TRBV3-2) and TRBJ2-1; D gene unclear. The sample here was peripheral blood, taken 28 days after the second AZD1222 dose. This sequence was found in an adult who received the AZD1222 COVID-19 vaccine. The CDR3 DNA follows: TGTGCCAGCAGCCCATGGTCTGCTAGCTCCTACAATGAGCAGTTCTTC. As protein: CASSPWSASSYNEQFF.